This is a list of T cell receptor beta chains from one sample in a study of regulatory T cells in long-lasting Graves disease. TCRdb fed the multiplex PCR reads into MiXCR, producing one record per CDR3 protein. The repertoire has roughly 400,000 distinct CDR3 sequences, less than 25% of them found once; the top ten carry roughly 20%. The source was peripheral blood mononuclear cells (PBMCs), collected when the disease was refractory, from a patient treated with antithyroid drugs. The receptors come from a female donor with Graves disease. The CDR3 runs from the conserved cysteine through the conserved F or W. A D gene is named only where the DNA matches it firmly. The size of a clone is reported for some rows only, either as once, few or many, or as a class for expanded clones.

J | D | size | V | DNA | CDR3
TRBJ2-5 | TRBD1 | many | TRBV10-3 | TGTGCCATAGCCGACAGGGGCCATGAGACCCAGTACTTC | CAIADRGHETQYF
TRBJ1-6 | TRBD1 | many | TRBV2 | TGTGCCAGCAGGCCGGGACAGGGTACTTCACCCCTCCACTTT | CASRPGQGTSPLHF
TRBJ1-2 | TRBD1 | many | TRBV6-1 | TGTGCCAGCAGTGACGGGACAGACTATGGCTACACCTTC | CASSDGTDYGYTF
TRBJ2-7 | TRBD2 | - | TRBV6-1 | TGTGCCAGCAGCCAATCCCCAGCGGGAGGAAACGAGCAGTACTTC | CASSQSPAGGNEQYF
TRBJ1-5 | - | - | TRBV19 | TGTGCCAGTAGTACAGACAGGATCCTTCAATATAGCAATCAGCCCCAGCATTTT | CASSTDRILQYSNQPQHF
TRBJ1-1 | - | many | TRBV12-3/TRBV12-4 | TGTGCCAGCAGTTTAACGGGGGCCACTGAAGCTTTCTTT | CASSLTGATEAFF
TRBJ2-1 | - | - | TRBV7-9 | TGTGCCAGCAGCTTAAGGGAGGTCGGTGTAAATGAGCAGTTCTTC | CASSLREVGVNEQFF
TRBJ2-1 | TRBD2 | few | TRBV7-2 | TGTGCCAGCAGCTTTCAGCCCCACTCCAGGACGTCCGGGAGGTCCGAGCAGTTCTTC | CASSFQPHSRTSGRSEQFF
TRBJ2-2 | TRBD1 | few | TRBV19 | TGTGCCAGTAGTAAACGACAGGGGGCCGCCGGGGAGCTGTTTTTT | CASSKRQGAAGELFF
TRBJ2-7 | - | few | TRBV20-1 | TGCAGTGCTAGAGATGCTTCAGACTACGAGCAGTACTTC | CSARDASDYEQYF
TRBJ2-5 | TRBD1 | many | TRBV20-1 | TGCAGTGCGCCGGGACAGTCAGAGACCCAGTACTTC | CSAPGQSETQYF
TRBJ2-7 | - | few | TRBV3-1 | TGTGCCAGCAGCCAAGATTTACGGGATACGAGCTCCTACGAGCAGTACTTC | CASSQDLRDTSSYEQYF